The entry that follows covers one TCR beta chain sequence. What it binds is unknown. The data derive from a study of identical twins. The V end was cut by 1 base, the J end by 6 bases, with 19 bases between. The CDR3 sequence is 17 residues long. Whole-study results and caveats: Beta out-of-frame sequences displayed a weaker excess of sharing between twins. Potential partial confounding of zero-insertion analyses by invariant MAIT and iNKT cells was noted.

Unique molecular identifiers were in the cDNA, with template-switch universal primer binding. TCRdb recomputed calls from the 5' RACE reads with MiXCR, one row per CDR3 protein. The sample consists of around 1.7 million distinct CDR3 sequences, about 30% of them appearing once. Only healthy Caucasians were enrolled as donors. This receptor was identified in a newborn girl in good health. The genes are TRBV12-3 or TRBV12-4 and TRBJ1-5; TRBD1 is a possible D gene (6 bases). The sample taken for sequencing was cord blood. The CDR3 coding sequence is TGTGCCAGCAGTTTAGGGCGAAGAGGGGGTGAGAGTCAGCCCCAGCATTTT. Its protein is CASSLGRRGGESQPQHF.